A single sample gave rise to the 31 T cell receptor beta chains below, sequenced in a study of graft-versus-host responses after intestinal transplantation. Clones were sequenced by immunoSEQ multiplex PCR, and TCRdb holds only the in-frame ones, with some missing. The table has approximately 92,000 clones, 90% to 95% seen once; the top ten hold roughly 5.5%. Which antigens these TCRs recognize remains unknown. This specimen consisted of unstimulated CD8+ T cells sorted from spleen or lymph node cells, obtained before intestinal transplant. These receptors were collected from a human donor who received an intestinal transplant.

This chain links TRBV6-5 with TRBJ1-5; the match to TRBD1 covers 8 bases. The CDR3 loop spans 13 amino acids. CDR1 and CDR2 (germline): MNHEY, SVGAGI. The ends lost 8 bases at V and 3 bases at J; junction bases unmatched: 3. The CDR3 DNA sequence: TGTGCCAGCGGCAGGGGGCCCAATCAGCCCCAGCATTTT. Encoded protein: CASGRGPNQPQHF.

The rearrangement uses TRBV29-1 and TRBJ2-1; D is unclear. This CDR3 is 13 amino acids long. The V end was cut by 7 bases, the J end by 1 base, with 11 bases between. The V gene's germline CDR1 is SQVTM and CDR2 ANQGSEA. The CDR3 coding sequence is TGCAGCGCCGGCAAAGTTTCCTACAATGAGCAGTTCTTC. As protein: CSAGKVSYNEQFF.

The chain couples TRBV6-6 to TRBJ2-7; D is ambiguous. This CDR3 comprises 15 residues. V lost 6 bases and J lost 0, with 15 bases in between. The V gene's germline CDR1 is MNHNY and CDR2 SVGAGI (reference sequence). This CDR3 reads CASSHGDGLSYEQYF. For the CDR3, the DNA is TGTGCCAGCAGCCACGGAGACGGGCTCTCCTACGAGCAGTACTTC.

This chain uses TRBV4-1 with TRBJ2-2, with 11 bases that match TRBD2. V lost 4 bases, J lost 2 bases, and 3 bases stayed unmatched. The CDR3 is 16 residues long. CDR1 is MGHRA and CDR2 is YSYEKL in the germline V gene. Here the CDR3 DNA reads TGCGCCAGCAGCCTACTAGCGGGAGTAAACACCGGGGAGCTGTTTTTT. Protein: CASSLLAGVNTGELFF.

The J gene is TRBJ2-1, the V gene TRBV27; 9 positions match TRBD2. Trimming cost V 3 bases and J 9 bases; bases outside gene matches: 6. Germline loops: CDR1 MNHEY, CDR2 SMNVEV (reference sequence). The CDR3 has 14 amino acids. The CDR3 reads CASSFEGTSFEQFF. The CDR3 nucleotides read TGTGCCAGCAGTTTTGAGGGGACTAGCTTTGAGCAGTTCTTC.

V and J are TRBV28 and TRBJ2-5; no reliable D call. CDR3 length: 18 residues. The germline gives CDR1 MDHEN, CDR2 SYDVKM. Trimming removed 3 bases at V and 2 bases at J, with 22 bases between. CDR3 region: CASSFLIGNRLEQETQYF. The CDR3 nucleotides read TGTGCCAGCAGTTTTCTAATCGGTAATCGACTCGAACAAGAGACCCAGTACTTC.

J is TRBJ1-6 and V is TRBV5-4; D gene ambiguous. This CDR3 is built from 13 residues. Germline CDR1 reads SGHNT; CDR2 reads YYREEE (reference sequence). Trimming shortened V by 3 bases and J by 6 bases, and 7 bases separated the two germline ends. The CDR3 coding sequence is TGTGCCAGCAGCTGGAGATTTAATTCACCCCTCCACTTT. This gives the protein CASSWRFNSPLHF.

The sample holds a few counts of this clone. The genes are TRBV28 and TRBJ1-1; D is perhaps TRBD1 (6 bases). Germline V gene data show CDR1 as MDHEN and CDR2 as SYDVKM. Trimming removed 6 bases at V and 1 base at J, with 15 bases between. CDR3 size: 15 residues. Here the CDR3 DNA reads TGTGCCAGCAGCCTAACAGGGAGGGGGAACACTGAAGCTTTCTTT. It codes for CASSLTGRGNTEAFF.

The chain uses TRBV7-9 and TRBJ2-7, with 7 positions matching TRBD2. J was trimmed by 0 bases and V by 5 bases; bases with no gene match: 16. CDR3 length equals 18 residues. Germline assignment: CDR1 SEHNR and CDR2 FQNEAQ (reference sequence). CDR3 sequence (DNA): TGTGCCAGCAGCACCCCCCTACCGGGAGGCTATCCCTCCTACGAGCAGTACTTC. Protein product: CASSTPLPGGYPSYEQYF. Supplemented by reference TRBV7-9 and TRBJ2-7, the full variable domain reads DTGVSQNPRHKITKRGQNVTFRCDPISEHNRLYWYRQTLGQGPEFLTYFQNEAQLEKSRLLSDRFSAERPKGSFSTLEIQRTEQGDSAMYLCASSTPLPGGYPSYEQYFGPGTRLTVT.

The V and J genes are TRBV7-6 and TRBJ2-7; perhaps TRBD2 as D (6 bases). Germline loops: CDR1 SGHVS, CDR2 FNYEAQ. The CDR3 is made up of 13 amino acids. Trimming removed 3 bases from V and 6 bases from J, with 12 bases in between. The CDR3: CASSFGTGGEQYF. The CDR3, as DNA: TGTGCCAGCAGCTTTGGCACCGGGGGCGAGCAGTACTTC.

The V and J genes are TRBV13 and TRBJ2-7; possibly TRBD1 or TRBD2 for D (5 bases each). V dropped 6 bases and J dropped 2 bases, with 11 bases sitting between them. The CDR3 contains 13 residues. CDR1 PRHDT and CDR2 FYEKMQ come from the germline V gene (reference sequence). The DNA for the CDR3 is TGTGCCAGCAGGCCTCTGGGGGCCTACGAGCAGTACTTC. It yields the protein CASRPLGAYEQYF.

V usage is TRBV7-9 and J usage is TRBJ1-3; a weak D match, TRBD1 (5 bases). The CDR3 spans 15 residues. Germline-derived CDR1 and CDR2 are SEHNR and FQNEAQ (reference sequence). Trimming removed 5 bases at V and 4 bases at J, with 15 bases between. The CDR3 DNA reads TGTGCCAGCAGCCTACCCTCGGACAACGGAAACACCATATATTTT. Translated, it gives CASSLPSDNGNTIYF.

This clone was found a few times. One junction end disagrees with the germline gene, perhaps due to a read error. Other DNA sequences in this sample translate to the same CDR3. The chain combines TRBV4-1 with TRBJ2-1; 10 bases map to TRBD2. Germline V gene lookup returns CDR1 MGHRA and CDR2 YSYEKL. This CDR3 has 15 residues. The CDR3 nucleotides are TGTGCCAGCAGCCAAGAGGCTAGCGGGAGCAATGAGCAGTTCTTC. As protein: CASSQEASGSNEQFF.

The chain recombines TRBV13 with TRBJ2-1; the match to TRBD2 covers 10 bases. This CDR3 has 17 amino acids. The germline V gene encodes CDR1 PRHDT and CDR2 FYEKMQ (reference sequence). V shed 0 bases and J 4 bases; nucleotides not matched to a gene: 6. The CDR3 region is CASSLGYGSGRYNEQFF. For the CDR3, the DNA is TGTGCCAGCAGCTTAGGATATGGTAGCGGGAGGTACAATGAGCAGTTCTTC.

The CDR3 loop is CASSGSLAGGPISPSSSYNEQFF. The CDR3 bases are TGTGCCAGCAGCGGGTCGCTAGCGGGGGGGCCGATATCACCTTCGAGCTCCTACAATGAGCAGTTCTTC. This chain uses TRBV9 with TRBJ2-1, with 12 bases identical to TRBD2. Trimming at V came to 3 bases and at J to 0 bases, leaving 22 bases not matched to a gene. CDR3 length: 23 amino acids. Per the germline V gene, CDR1 is SGDLS and CDR2 is YYNGEE.

This chain links TRBV27 with TRBJ1-1; no clear D. Trimming left V 3 bases short and J 1 base short, with 9 bases between. CDR3 length: 14 residues. Germline V CDR1 and CDR2: MNHEY, SMNVEV (reference sequence). The CDR3 loop is CASSFRQTNTEAFF. CDR3 coding DNA: TGTGCCAGCAGTTTCCGGCAGACGAACACTGAAGCTTTCTTT.

The chain carries TRBV21-1 and TRBJ2-5; the D segment call TRBD2 is taken from the table without a DNA check. The end of the DNA is better explained by TRBJ2-7, so the J call may be wrong. TRBV21-1 has pseudogene status. The CDR3 loop spans 16 amino acids. The CDR3 loop is CASSNIFLAGGYEQYF. CDR3 sequence (DNA): TGTGCCAGCAGCAACATCTTCCTAGCGGGAGGTTACGAGCAGTACTTC.

The chain combines TRBV7-2 with TRBJ1-5; D perhaps matches TRBD1 (5 bases). CDR1 is SGHTA and CDR2 is FQGNSA in the germline V gene. The CDR3 length is 16 residues. V lost 3 bases, J lost 6 bases, and 18 bases lay in between. The CDR3 spells CASSFGGDTRTQPQHF. The DNA of the CDR3 is TGTGCCAGCAGCTTCGGGGGAGACACACGCACTCAGCCCCAGCATTTT.

Of note for this clone: Its ends do not fully match the called genes, so a read error is possible. This chain connects TRBV28 to TRBJ2-7; the D gene could be TRBD1 or TRBD2 (6 bases each). Germline V CDR1 and CDR2: MDHEN, SYDVKM. CDR3 length equals 15 residues. In DNA, the CDR3 is TGTGCCAGCAGTACGAATAGGGGGGACGCCAATCACCTTGACTTC. This codes for CASSTNRGDANHLDF.

CDR3 DNA: TGTGCCAGCAGCTTGGGACAGGGGGCCTTGAACACTGAAGCTTTCTTT. Its protein is CASSLGQGALNTEAFF. The chain uses TRBV5-4 and TRBJ1-1; 10 bases match TRBD1. Looked up from germline, CDR1 is SGHNT and CDR2 is YYREEE (reference sequence). The J segment lost 0 bases and the V segment lost 0 bases, leaving 2 bases of the junction unmatched. CDR3 size: 16 residues.

The chain uses TRBV5-1 and TRBJ2-1, with D unresolved. This CDR3 has 15 residues. Germline lookup yields CDR1 SGHRS and CDR2 YFSETQ. V lost 0 bases and J lost 4, with 11 bases in between. CDR3: CASSLGSVAYNEQFF. The CDR3 coding sequence is TGCGCCAGCAGCTTGGGCTCGGTGGCTTACAATGAGCAGTTCTTC. The full variable domain, rest sourced from reference TRBV5-1 and TRBJ2-1, is KAGVTQTPRYLIKTRGQQVTLSCSPISGHRSVSWYQQTPGQGLQFLFEYFSETQRNKGNFPGRFSGRQFSNSRSEMNVSTLELGDSALYLCASSLGSVAYNEQFFGPGTRLTVL.

The DNA of the CDR3 is TGTGCCAGCAGTTACTATGATTTGGTTCGGGGTAAGGGGCATTTT. This sequence encodes CASSYYDLVRGKGHF. V usage is TRBV6-6 and J usage is TRBJ1-5; D not resolved. The CDR3 loop spans 15 amino acids. Germline V gives CDR1 MNHNY, CDR2 SVGAGI (reference sequence). The V and J ends lost 1 base and 15 bases respectively, with 22 bases between them.

The V and J genes are TRBV13 and TRBJ1-6; TRBD1 agrees at 11 bases. Germline assignment: CDR1 PRHDT and CDR2 FYEKMQ (reference sequence). V dropped 2 bases and J dropped 0; count of bases not matched to a gene: 18. The CDR3 extends over 23 amino acids. The CDR3 region is CASSLPGQGVGRATSSYNSPLHF. DNA of the CDR3: TGTGCCAGCAGCTTACCGGGACAGGGGGTTGGCCGGGCCACCTCCTCCTATAATTCACCCCTCCACTTT.

The genes are TRBV5-1 and TRBJ1-1; D is unclear. CDR1 and CDR2 from the germline V gene are SGHRS and YFSETQ. This CDR3 contains 13 residues. Between the trimmed V and J ends, which lost 0 bases and 8 bases, there was a span of 11 bases. CDR3 residues: CASSLVTAAEAFF. The CDR3 bases are TGCGCCAGCAGCTTGGTTACAGCGGCAGAAGCTTTCTTT.

The sample holds one count of this clone. Here the CDR3 reads CATSRDLGTRWDEQFF. The CDR3 bases are TGTGCCACCAGCAGAGATCTAGGGACTAGATGGGATGAGCAGTTCTTC. The V gene is TRBV15, the J gene TRBJ2-1; 8 nucleotides match TRBD2. Germline V lookup: CDR1 LNHNV, CDR2 YYDKDF (reference sequence). The CDR3 has 16 amino acids. Trimming cost V 0 bases and J 8 bases; bases outside gene matches: 9.

The chain employs TRBV5-6 and TRBJ1-2, with 9 bases matching TRBD1. CDR3 length: 15 amino acids. The V and J ends lost 4 bases and 4 bases, in that order; junction bases with no gene match: 8. CDR1 and CDR2 (germline): SGHDT, YYEEEE. CDR3: CASSTGQGFGYGYTF. In nucleotides, the CDR3 is TGTGCCAGCAGCACAGGACAGGGGTTCGGCTATGGCTACACCTTC. Complete variable domain (other parts from reference TRBV5-6 and TRBJ1-2): DAGVTQSPTHLIKTRGQQVTLRCSPKSGHDTVSWYQQALGQGPQFIFQYYEEEERQRGNFPDRFSGHQFPNYSSELNVNALLLGDSALYLCASSTGQGFGYGYTFGSGTRLTVV.

The chain joins TRBV13 to TRBJ2-1; 8 bases are shared with TRBD2. The CDR3 runs to 15 residues. CDR1 is PRHDT, CDR2 FYEKMQ, per germline (reference sequence). Losses at the gene ends were 3 bases for V and 2 bases for J; bases not matched to a gene: 3. The CDR3 spells CASSLRLAPYNEQFF. The CDR3 coding sequence is TGTGCCAGCAGCTTGCGACTAGCGCCCTACAATGAGCAGTTCTTC. Complete variable domain (other parts from reference TRBV13 and TRBJ2-1): AAGVIQSPRHLIKEKRETATLKCYPIPRHDTVYWYQQGPGQDPQFLISFYEKMQSDKGSIPDRFSAQQFSDYHSELNMSSLELGDSALYFCASSLRLAPYNEQFFGPGTRLTVL.

The chain carries TRBV2 and TRBJ2-3; the match to TRBD2 covers 8 bases. The V gene's germline CDR1 is SNHLY and CDR2 FYNNEI. Trimming cost V 4 bases and J 2 bases; bases outside gene matches: 8. The length of the CDR3 is 16 residues. CDR3 nucleotides: TGTGCCAGCAGTGTAGGTACTAGCGGATTCACAGATACGCAGTATTTT. Protein sequence: CASSVGTSGFTDTQYF.

J is TRBJ2-1 and V is TRBV7-2; 12 bases are shared with TRBD2. The germline gives CDR1 SGHTA, CDR2 FQGNSA. CDR3 length equals 14 residues. J lost 8 bases, V lost 4 bases, and 3 bases had no gene match. The CDR3 reads CASSSSGGAYEQFF. As DNA, the CDR3 is TGTGCCAGCAGCTCTAGCGGGGGGGCATATGAGCAGTTCTTC.

The chain is built from TRBV11-2 and TRBJ2-7; 11 bases fit TRBD2. From germline, CDR1 is SGHAT and CDR2 FQNNGV. V dropped 1 base and J dropped 5; count of bases not matched to a gene: 13. This CDR3 has 18 residues. DNA for the CDR3: TGTGCCAGCAGCTTAGGGGGGCATAGCGGGAGGGTGTCGGACGAGCAGTACTTC. Translated: CASSLGGHSGRVSDEQYF.

The chain has TRBV29-1 and TRBJ2-5; the match to TRBD2 covers 8 bases. The ends lost 6 bases at V and 2 bases at J; junction bases unmatched: 5. This CDR3 contains 13 residues. Looked up from germline, CDR1 is SQVTM and CDR2 is ANQGSEA. In DNA, the CDR3 is TGCAGCGTCAGACTAGCGCGACAAGAGACCCAGTACTTC. The encoded protein is CSVRLARQETQYF.